The rows below give T cell receptor beta chains drawn from one sample of a study of radiation and T cells in renal cell carcinoma. The protocol was immunoSEQ multiplex PCR, while the TCRdb copy is restricted to in-frame clones and leaves out a portion. The sample holds more than 100,000 clones; 85% to 90% are singletons and the top ten take 5.8%. The sequencing used blood, collected from a patient whose treatment included radiotherapy and nephrectomy. The receptors originated from a woman in her seventies with renal cell carcinoma. CDR3s include the opening cysteine and the closing phenylalanine or tryptophan.

j_gene,len,v_gene,CDR3aa
TRBJ2-1,14,TRBV6-1,CASSENRTPNEQFF
TRBJ1-2,16,TRBV4-2,CASSHRPPGIDYGYTF
TRBJ1-2,14,TRBV28,CASSPTGQPYGYTF
TRBJ2-7,13,TRBV4-2,CASSQGSSDEQYF
TRBJ2-4,11,TRBV20-1,CSATSGGGMYF
TRBJ1-2,16,TRBV7-7,CASSFFPDRRKECYTF
TRBJ1-2,17,TRBV28,CASSLISPGTGLYGYTF
TRBJ1-6,13,TRBV29-1,CSVGGTGDSPLHF
TRBJ1-1,13,TRBV19,CASSIDQPTEAFF
TRBJ1-1,15,TRBV27,CASSFLERRWTEAFF
TRBJ1-2,12,TRBV5-6,CASSYRGDGYTF
TRBJ2-7,12,TRBV7-9,CASSEQGYEQYF
TRBJ2-7,12,TRBV30,CAWVMNSYEQYF